The clone carrying this T cell receptor beta chain was seen repeatedly, ten times or more. The antigen is undetermined. TCRdb ran MiXCR on the reads and lists one entry per CDR3 protein. The table lists about 140,000 distinct CDR3 sequences, 5.5% to 8% of them singletons. The sample originates from a study of T cell repertoires in cytomegalovirus infection. Study-level results: The cumulative frequency of public TCR beta families distinguished individuals who carried CMV together with the relevant HLA.

Germline V lookup: CDR1 SGHTA, CDR2 FQGNSA. V was pared by 1 base and J by 2 bases, with 7 bases between. The CDR3 consists of 14 residues. Sample: PBMCs. This chain links TRBV7-2 with TRBJ2-3, with D possibly TRBD2 on 5 matching bases. The clonotype was recovered from a human donor in good health (CMV status not recorded). Some clones in this sample may be carry-over from other donors' samples. CDR3 nucleotide sequence: TGTGCCAGCAGCTTAGTCGGGGTCACAGATACGCAGTATTTT. This encodes CASSLVGVTDTQYF.